This T cell receptor (beta chain) was sequenced in a study of T cell responses to AZD1222 COVID-19 vaccine. Whole-study context: Researchers grouped second doses given at about 4 or about 12 weeks into one pool. Study outcomes and limitations: No day 14 peak samples; only post-peak repertoires were characterized. CD4 TCRs linked to vaccination spanned spike, dominating at 160-218 and 743-854. Clonal diversity may have been underestimated, and the donors were mostly white British, with more females than males.

The CDR3 is made up of 13 amino acids. V was clipped by 9 bases and J by 3 bases, with 15 bases between them. Germline loops: CDR1 SNHLY, CDR2 FYNNEI. Produced via immunoSEQ multiplex PCR; TCRdb's table is partial and in-frame only. The sample shows 120,000 to 150,000 clones, 92% of them seen only once. Of note for this clone: What it binds is unknown.

Sequenced material: peripheral blood, taken on day 0 of AZD1222 vaccination. This receptor was identified in an adult in good health. The chain combines TRBV2 with TRBJ2-7; D may be TRBD2 (5 bases). CDR3 region: CARGSGTNYEQYF. The CDR3 DNA reads as TGTGCCAGGGGAAGCGGTACTAACTACGAGCAGTACTTC.